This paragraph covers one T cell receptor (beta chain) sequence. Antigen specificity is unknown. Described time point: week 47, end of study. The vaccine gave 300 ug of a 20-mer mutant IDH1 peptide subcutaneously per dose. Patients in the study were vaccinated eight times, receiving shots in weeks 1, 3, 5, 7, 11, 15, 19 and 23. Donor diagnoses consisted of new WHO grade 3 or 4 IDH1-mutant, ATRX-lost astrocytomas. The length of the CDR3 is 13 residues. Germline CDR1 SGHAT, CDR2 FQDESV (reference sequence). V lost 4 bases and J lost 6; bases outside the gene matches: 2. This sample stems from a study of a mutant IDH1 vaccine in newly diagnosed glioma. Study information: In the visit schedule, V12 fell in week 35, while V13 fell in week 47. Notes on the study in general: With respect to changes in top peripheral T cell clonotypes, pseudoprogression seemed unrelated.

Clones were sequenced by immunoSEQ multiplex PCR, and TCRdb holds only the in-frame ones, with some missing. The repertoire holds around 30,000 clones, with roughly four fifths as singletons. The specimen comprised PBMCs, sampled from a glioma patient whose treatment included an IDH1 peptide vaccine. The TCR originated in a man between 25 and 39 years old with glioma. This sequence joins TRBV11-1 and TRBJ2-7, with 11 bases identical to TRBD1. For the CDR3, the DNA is TGTGCCAGCAGCTCGGACAGGGGGCGCGAGCAGTACTTC. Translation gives CASSSDRGREQYF.